The rows below give T cell receptor beta chains drawn from one sample of a study of early T cells in non-severe SARS-CoV-2 infection. TCRdb independently ran MiXCR on the 5' RACE reads; one entry per CDR3 protein. Of some 71,000 distinct CDR3 sequences in the sample, roughly 10% were seen once. Sequencing was performed on whole blood, taken at baseline. The receptors originated from an adult who was a healthcare worker with PCR-confirmed SARS-CoV-2 infection or an uninfected control (not recorded which). Both conserved end residues are part of each CDR3. Each record gives: J gene, D gene, V gene, CDR3 protein. The D gene is left open where the match is weak.

J: TRBJ2-1
D: TRBD2
V: TRBV19
CDR3: CASRESGSAGGEQFF

J: TRBJ1-6
D: TRBD1
V: TRBV27
CDR3: CASRTTGKNSPLHF

J: TRBJ2-3
D: .
V: TRBV18
CDR3: CASSRAGKTQYF

J: TRBJ1-2
D: .
V: TRBV11-3
CDR3: CASSLDQFTYGYTF

J: TRBJ2-7
D: .
V: TRBV4-1
CDR3: CASSPDQLGYEQYF

J: TRBJ2-1
D: .
V: TRBV7-8
CDR3: CASSLVRFQGPGGEQFF

J: TRBJ2-3
D: .
V: TRBV3-1
CDR3: CASSQDSPIGSVGDTQYF

J: TRBJ1-5
D: .
V: TRBV9
CDR3: CASSVEGYQPQHF

J: TRBJ2-3
D: TRBD2
V: TRBV28
CDR3: CASSSPWTSGITDTQYF

J: TRBJ2-3
D: .
V: TRBV20-1
CDR3: CSAISGHTDTQYF

J: TRBJ1-2
D: TRBD1
V: TRBV24-1
CDR3: CATSDHDRGGDGYTF

J: TRBJ1-1
D: .
V: TRBV20-1
CDR3: CSASQGLTEAFF

J: TRBJ2-7
D: TRBD1
V: TRBV29-1
CDR3: CSVRQGQSGEYF

J: TRBJ2-6
D: .
V: TRBV29-1
CDR3: CSVEISGANVLTF

J: TRBJ2-1
D: TRBD2
V: TRBV7-2
CDR3: CASSPGGGYNEQFF

J: TRBJ1-4
D: TRBD1
V: TRBV28
CDR3: CAILQGKGNEKLFF

J: TRBJ2-7
D: TRBD1
V: TRBV5-4
CDR3: CASSRTGGPEQYF

J: TRBJ1-1
D: TRBD1
V: TRBV11-2
CDR3: CASSFPPTRTGVNTEAFF

J: TRBJ2-2
D: TRBD1
V: TRBV28
CDR3: CASHPTRGRTGELFF

J: TRBJ1-4
D: .
V: TRBV20-1
CDR3: CSVGRWDEKLFF

J: TRBJ2-7
D: TRBD2
V: TRBV28
CDR3: CASTPGAAGGYEQYF

J: TRBJ2-2
D: .
V: TRBV24-1
CDR3: CATRTGANGELFF

J: TRBJ1-2
D: .
V: TRBV29-1
CDR3: CSVTGIYGYTF

J: TRBJ2-7
D: .
V: TRBV16
CDR3: CASSHSSRQTYEQYF

J: TRBJ2-7
D: TRBD1
V: TRBV6-6
CDR3: CASSYGWTGPTEQYF

J: TRBJ2-7
D: .
V: TRBV14
CDR3: CASSSGGAVYSEQYF

J: TRBJ2-5
D: .
V: TRBV7-2
CDR3: CASSPRTSRETQYF

J: TRBJ1-2
D: .
V: TRBV6-6
CDR3: CASSYSRPGSRYGYTF

J: TRBJ2-2
D: .
V: TRBV11-2
CDR3: CASSFSANTGELFF

J: TRBJ2-4
D: .
V: TRBV20-1
CDR3: CSAPLTVTLAKNIQYF

J: TRBJ1-2
D: .
V: TRBV5-1
CDR3: CASSFWSTANYGYTF

J: TRBJ2-7
D: TRBD2
V: TRBV29-1
CDR3: CSVVGLTTKYEQYF